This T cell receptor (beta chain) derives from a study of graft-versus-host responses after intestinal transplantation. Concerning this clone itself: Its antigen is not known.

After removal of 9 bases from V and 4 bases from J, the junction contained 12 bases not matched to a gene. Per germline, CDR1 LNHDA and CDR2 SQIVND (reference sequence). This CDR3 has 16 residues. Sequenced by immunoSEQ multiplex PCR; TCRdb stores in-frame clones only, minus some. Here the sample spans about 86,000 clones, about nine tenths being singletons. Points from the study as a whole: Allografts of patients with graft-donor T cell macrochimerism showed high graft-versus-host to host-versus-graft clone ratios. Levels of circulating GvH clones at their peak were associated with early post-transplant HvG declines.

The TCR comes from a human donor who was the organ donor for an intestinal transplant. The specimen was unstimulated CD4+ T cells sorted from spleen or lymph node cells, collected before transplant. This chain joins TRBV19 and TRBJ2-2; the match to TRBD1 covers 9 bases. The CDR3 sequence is CASRGRGTGSTGELFF. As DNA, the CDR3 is TGTGCCAGCAGGGGGCGGGGGACAGGGTCCACCGGGGAGCTGTTTTTT.